This T cell receptor (beta chain) came from a study of cytomegalovirus exposure and HLA in healthy donors. This CDR3 is built from 12 residues. Germline CDR1 reads MDHEN; CDR2 reads SYDVKM. Trimming at V came to 4 bases and at J to 8 bases, leaving 4 bases not matched to a gene. PCR used 60 Vbeta primers and 13 Jbeta primers. The method was immunoSEQ multiplex PCR; TCRdb's version includes in-frame clones alone and lacks a portion of them. This repertoire shows about 150,000 clones, about 75% found once; its top ten account for roughly 1.3%. What was sequenced was PBMCs. The TCR comes from a woman between 40 and 50 years old in good health and CMV-seronegative. The rearrangement joins TRBV28 to TRBJ1-1; 7 nucleotides align to TRBD1. Here the CDR3 reads CASSWEGGEAFF. DNA for the CDR3: TGTGCCAGCAGTTGGGAAGGGGGCGAAGCTTTCTTT.